The entry below describes one TCR beta chain. The antigen is not known. This specimen belongs to a study of graft-versus-host responses after intestinal transplantation. At the level of the study: Anti-thymocyte globulin induction, then tacrolimus and steroids for around 3 years, went to all recipients.

CDR1 SGDLS and CDR2 YYNGEE come from the germline V gene. The V gene end was trimmed by 1 base and the J gene end by 6 bases; junction bases not matched to a gene: 6. The CDR3 sequence is 15 residues long. TCRdb's copy holds only in-frame clones and misses some; the assay was immunoSEQ multiplex PCR. The sample records 93,000 or so clones, approximately 93% being singletons. Study conclusions and caveats: The marrow of recipients harbored GvH clones, and ileum or blood showed some of them first. Early post-transplant HvG declines tracked with peak circulating GvH clone levels.

The chain uses TRBV9 and TRBJ1-1, with 10 bases lining up with TRBD1. This TCR came from a human donor who received an intestinal transplant. Source: unstimulated CD8+ T cells sorted from spleen or lymph node cells, taken before intestinal transplant. This CDR3 is CASSVTGQGIAEAFF. The CDR3 region has the DNA TGTGCCAGCAGCGTAACGGGACAGGGGATCGCTGAAGCTTTCTTT. The full variable domain, rest sourced from reference TRBV9 and TRBJ1-1, is DSGVTQTPKHLITATGQRVTLRCSPRSGDLSVYWYQQSLDQGLQFLIQYYNGEERAKGNILERFSAQQFPDLHSELNLSSLELGDSALYFCASSVTGQGIAEAFFGQGTRLTVV.